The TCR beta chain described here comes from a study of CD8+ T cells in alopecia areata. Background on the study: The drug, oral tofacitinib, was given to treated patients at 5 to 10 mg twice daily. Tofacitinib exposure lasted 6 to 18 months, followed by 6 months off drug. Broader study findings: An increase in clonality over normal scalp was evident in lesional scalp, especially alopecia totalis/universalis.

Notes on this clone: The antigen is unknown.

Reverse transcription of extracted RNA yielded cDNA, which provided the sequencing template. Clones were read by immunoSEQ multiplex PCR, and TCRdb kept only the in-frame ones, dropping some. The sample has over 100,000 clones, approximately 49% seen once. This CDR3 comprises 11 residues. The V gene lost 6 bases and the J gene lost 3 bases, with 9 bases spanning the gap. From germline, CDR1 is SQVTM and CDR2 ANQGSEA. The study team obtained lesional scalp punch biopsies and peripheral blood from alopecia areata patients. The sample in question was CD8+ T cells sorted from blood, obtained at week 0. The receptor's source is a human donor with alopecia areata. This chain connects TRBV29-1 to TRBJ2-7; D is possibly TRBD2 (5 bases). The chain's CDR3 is CSVSRDYEQYF. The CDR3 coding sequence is TGCAGCGTGAGCCGGGACTACGAGCAGTACTTC.